Following are 20 T cell receptor beta chains from one sample sequenced in a study of OX40 agonist ivuxolimab in advanced cancers. Clones were read by immunoSEQ multiplex PCR, and TCRdb kept only the in-frame ones, dropping some. Altogether tens of thousands of clones are present, about 87% being singletons, with the ten largest covering roughly 33%. Sequencing used CD4+ or CD8+ T cells sorted from blood, obtained in a trial of the OX40 agonist ivuxolimab. The origin of the receptors is an adult with an advanced solid tumor such as melanoma, head and neck, liver or kidney cancer.

V usage is TRBV4-3 and J usage is TRBJ2-2, with D maybe TRBD1 (5 bases). V lost 4 bases to trimming and J lost 6 bases, with 15 bases between them. Germline V gene data show CDR1 as LGHNA and CDR2 as YSLEER. The CDR3 has 15 amino acids. CDR3 loop: CASSPLGDGAGELFF. Written as DNA, the CDR3 is TGCGCCAGCAGCCCCCTAGGGGATGGGGCCGGGGAGCTGTTTTTT.

The chain combines TRBV28 with TRBJ2-3, with 7 bases identical to TRBD2. CDR1 and CDR2 (germline): MDHEN, SYDVKM. CDR3 size: 14 residues. The V and J ends lost 2 bases and 5 bases, in that order; junction bases with no gene match: 4. Written as DNA, the CDR3 is TGTGCCAGCAGTTTAGCGGGGGACCTAGATACGCAGTATTTT. Translating gives CASSLAGDLDTQYF.

The chain combines TRBV4-2 with TRBJ2-5; TRBD2 agrees at 15 bases. CDR1 and CDR2 from the germline V gene are LGHNA and YNFKEQ. J lost 2 bases, V lost 0 bases, and 7 bases had no gene match. The CDR3 is 19 residues long. CDR3 region: CASSQDPGLAGGSQETQYF. In DNA, the CDR3 is TGTGCCAGCAGCCAAGACCCGGGACTAGCGGGAGGATCTCAAGAGACCCAGTACTTC.

The chain carries TRBV4-2 and TRBJ2-4; either TRBD1 or TRBD2 may fit D (5 bases each). The germline CDR1 and CDR2 sequences are LGHNA and YNFKEQ. CDR3 length: 16 residues. Between the trimmed V and J ends, which lost 0 bases and 0 bases, there was a span of 9 bases. The chain's CDR3 is CASSQEGELAKNIQYF. For the CDR3, the DNA is TGTGCCAGCAGCCAAGAGGGGGAACTAGCCAAAAACATTCAGTACTTC.

In nucleotides, the CDR3 is TGTGCCAGCAGCTTATCGGGGGACGGGGAGCTGTTTTTT. Its protein product is CASSLSGDGELFF. The rearrangement joins TRBV7-8 to TRBJ2-2, with TRBD2 as a possible D gene (6 bases). CDR1 and CDR2 from the germline V gene are SGHVS and FQNEAQ. The V gene lost 2 bases and the J gene lost 7 bases, with 8 bases spanning the gap. The CDR3 has 13 amino acids.

A few counts support this clone. A read error may produce the germline difference seen at one junction end. This chain connects TRBV5-1 to TRBJ2-7; unclear D gene. This CDR3 contains 14 residues. Germline V gene lookup returns CDR1 SGHRS and CDR2 YFSETQ. CDR3 amino acids: CASSLDPNSYGQYF. The CDR3 nucleotides are TGCGCCAGCAGCTTGGACCCTAACAGTTACGGGCAGTACTTC.

The rearrangement links TRBV6-5 to TRBJ2-7; the D is unclear. The germline CDR1 and CDR2 sequences are MNHEY and SVGAGI. The CDR3 is 15 residues long. V was pared by 2 bases and J by 4 bases, with 15 bases between. CDR3 in DNA: TGTGCCAGCAGTTACGATAAGGGCGGTTCTTACGAGCAGTACTTC. This gives the protein CASSYDKGGSYEQYF.

This rearrangement joins TRBV6-4 to TRBJ2-2; 7 bases are shared with TRBD1. This CDR3 comprises 14 residues. The V gene end was trimmed by 6 bases and the J gene end by 5 bases; junction bases not matched to a gene: 6. Per the germline V gene, CDR1 is MRHNA and CDR2 is SNTAGT. CDR3 nucleotide sequence: TGTGCCAGCAGCCAACAGGGGAGAACCGGGGAGCTGTTTTTT. Its translation: CASSQQGRTGELFF.

The chain couples TRBV7-9 to TRBJ2-5; 8 bases are shared with TRBD1. This CDR3 comprises 17 residues. Germline V lookup: CDR1 SEHNR, CDR2 FQNEAQ (reference sequence). V gave up 4 bases and J gave up 2 bases; unmatched junction bases: 12. The CDR3 spells CASSSSRTGGVQETQYF. The DNA of the CDR3 is TGTGCCAGCAGCTCCTCCCGAACAGGGGGAGTTCAAGAGACCCAGTACTTC.

The count of this clone is one. This sequence joins TRBV6-1 and TRBJ2-3, with 9 bases matching TRBD1. The junction had 9 bases not matched to a gene; V was cut back by 8 bases and J by 6 bases. Germline values: CDR1 MNHNS, CDR2 SASEGT. This CDR3 region has 14 residues. For the CDR3, the DNA is TGTGCCAGCGCGGTCGGGACAGGGATGGATACGCAGTATTTT. It is translated as CASAVGTGMDTQYF.

This clone was seen just once. This rearrangement joins TRBV14 to TRBJ2-7; possibly TRBD1 or TRBD2 for D (5 bases each). The CDR3 has 17 amino acids. The germline V gene has CDR1 SGHDN and CDR2 FVKESK. V was cut by 4 bases and J by 0 bases, with 19 bases left in between. Here the CDR3 reads CASSLRSGTGSSYEQYF. The DNA of the CDR3 is TGTGCCAGCAGCCTTCGATCCGGGACGGGGAGCTCCTACGAGCAGTACTTC.

This clone has only one observation. The V and J genes are TRBV28 and TRBJ2-5; D unclear. Germline V lookup: CDR1 MDHEN, CDR2 SYDVKM. Trimming cost V 5 bases and J 10 bases, with 17 bases left between them. The CDR3 is made up of 13 amino acids. In nucleotides, the CDR3 is TGTGCCAGCAGTCAACTCAAGATCTTGAGCCAGTACTTC. As protein: CASSQLKILSQYF. The full variable domain, rest sourced from reference TRBV28 and TRBJ2-5, is DVKVTQSSRYLVKRTGEKVFLECVQDMDHENMFWYRQDPGLGLRLIYFSYDVKMKEKGDIPEGYSVSREKKERFSLILESASTNQTSMYLCASSQLKILSQYFGPGTRLLVL.

V is TRBV9 and J is TRBJ1-1, with D unclear. Germline-derived CDR1 and CDR2 are SGDLS and YYNGEE. The CDR3 is 14 amino acids. V lost 4 bases to trimming and J lost 1 base, with 11 bases between them. CDR3 residues: CASSPRRTNTEAFF. CDR3 coding DNA: TGTGCCAGCAGCCCAAGACGGACGAACACTGAAGCTTTCTTT.

The gene calls are TRBV5-1 and TRBJ2-2; D tentatively reads TRBD1 or TRBD2 (5 bases each). The CDR3 sequence is 17 residues long. Trimming cost V 0 bases and J 5 bases, with 17 bases left between them. CDR1 is SGHRS, CDR2 YFSETQ, per germline. The CDR3 here is CASSLAPGTERTGELFF. The CDR3 DNA follows: TGCGCCAGCAGCTTGGCTCCCGGGACCGAAAGGACCGGGGAGCTGTTTTTT.

The chain combines TRBV18 with TRBJ2-7; the match to TRBD2 covers 13 bases. The germline gives CDR1 KGHSH, CDR2 LQKENI. With 4 bases clipped from V and 6 bases from J, the junction kept 3 bases outside the gene matches. The CDR3 is made up of 14 amino acids. The CDR3 protein is CASSLGLAGAEQYF. CDR3 nucleotides: TGTGCCAGCTCACTTGGACTAGCGGGGGCCGAGCAGTACTTC.

The chain employs TRBV7-2 and TRBJ2-5, with TRBD2 matching 7 bases. The CDR3 loop spans 12 amino acids. V was pared by 2 bases and J by 8 bases, with 2 bases of the junction left unmatched. Germline CDR1 reads SGHTA; CDR2 reads FQGNSA. The DNA for the CDR3 is TGTGCCAGCAGCTTAAGACTAGCAACCCAGTACTTC. It encodes CASSLRLATQYF.

The chain recombines TRBV4-3 with TRBJ2-7; 10 bases fit TRBD2. From germline, CDR1 is LGHNA and CDR2 YSLEER. Trimming took 3 bases from V and 2 from J; bases not matched to a gene: 4. The CDR3 is 15 residues long. The CDR3 DNA reads TGCGCCAGCAGCCAGGAGCGGGGGGGACCCTACGAGCAGTACTTC. Amino acid sequence: CASSQERGGPYEQYF.

V is TRBV28 and J is TRBJ2-2; 8 nucleotides line up with TRBD2. The J segment lost 4 bases and the V segment lost 6 bases, leaving 4 bases of the junction unmatched. Per the germline V gene, CDR1 is MDHEN and CDR2 is SYDVKM. This CDR3 is built from 14 residues. As DNA, the CDR3 is TGTGCCAGCAGCGGGGGACTAGTCACCGGGGAGCTGTTTTTT. Protein: CASSGGLVTGELFF.

This chain uses TRBV5-5 with TRBJ2-7, with 10 bases identical to TRBD1. Per germline, CDR1 SGHKS and CDR2 YYEKEE (reference sequence). V lost 4 bases, J lost 0 bases, and 10 bases stayed unmatched. The CDR3 sequence is 17 residues long. CDR3 protein: CASSRKPGTGDSYEQYF. The CDR3 DNA is TGTGCCAGCAGCAGAAAACCCGGGACAGGGGACTCCTACGAGCAGTACTTC.

This chain links TRBV14 with TRBJ2-1; D perhaps matches TRBD1 (5 bases). The germline V gene has CDR1 SGHDN and CDR2 FVKESK. The CDR3 extends over 14 amino acids. V lost 1 base, J lost 9 bases, and 13 bases lay in between. The CDR3 here is CASSQVGGRGEQFF. The DNA of the CDR3 is TGTGCCAGCAGCCAAGTCGGTGGTAGGGGTGAGCAGTTCTTC.